The rows below give T cell receptor beta chains drawn from one sample of a study of monozygotic twins with cystic fibrosis. Clones were sequenced by immunoSEQ multiplex PCR, and TCRdb holds only the in-frame ones, with some missing. The sample comprises about 21,000 clones, roughly 89% of which are singletons, and 1.6% rests with the top ten. Sequencing was performed on blood. All receptors derive from a girl aged 2 to 9 with cystic fibrosis. CDR3s include the opening cysteine and the closing phenylalanine or tryptophan. D genes are given only for firm matches. Clone size appears in some rows only: once, few, many, or a class for an expanded clone.

v_call,d_call,j_call,clone_size,cdr3_aa,cdr3_nt
TRBV2,TRBD2,TRBJ2-1,.,CASRLAGAPGVNEQFF,TGTGCCAGCCGCCTAGCGGGAGCGCCTGGGGTGAATGAGCAGTTCTTC
TRBV7-9,.,TRBJ1-4,.,CASSLGTGEEKLFF,TGTGCCAGCAGCTTAGGAACAGGCGAAGAAAAACTGTTTTTT
TRBV5-1,TRBD1,TRBJ2-2,.,CASSLTQQGAGGELFF,TGCGCCAGCAGCTTGACCCAACAGGGGGCAGGCGGGGAGCTGTTTTTT
TRBV7-9,.,TRBJ2-7,.,CASSFDPYEQYF,TGTGCCAGCAGCTTTGACCCCTACGAGCAGTACTTC
TRBV7-3,.,TRBJ1-1,.,CASTPPGRNTEAFF,TGTGCCAGCACCCCCCCGGGGCGGAACACTGAAGCTTTCTTT
TRBV14,.,TRBJ1-2,.,CASSQGFGYGYTF,TGTGCCAGCAGCCAAGGGTTTGGCTATGGCTACACCTTC
TRBV28,TRBD2,TRBJ2-1,.,CASIGMGEGSSYNEQFF,TGTGCCAGCATAGGGATGGGGGAGGGCAGCTCCTACAATGAGCAGTTCTTC
TRBV13,.,TRBJ1-1,once,CASSGAPVRAEAFF,TGTGCCAGCAGCGGGGCCCCGGTTCGGGCTGAAGCTTTCTTT
TRBV4-2,TRBD1,TRBJ1-1,few,CASSQKGQGAEAFF,TGTGCCAGCAGCCAGAAGGGACAGGGCGCTGAAGCTTTCTTT
TRBV30,.,TRBJ1-3,.,CAWSADTIYF,TGTGCCTGGAGTGCGGACACCATATATTTT
TRBV28,.,TRBJ1-1,.,CASSLLGQWNTEAFF,TGTGCCAGCAGTTTATTAGGACAGTGGAACACTGAAGCTTTCTTT
TRBV7-9,TRBD1,TRBJ1-4,.,CASSGWTGNGEKLFF,TGTGCCAGCAGCGGATGGACAGGGAACGGTGAAAAACTGTTTTTT
TRBV20-1,TRBD1,TRBJ1-2,.,CSAIDRAGYTF,TGCAGTGCTATAGACAGGGCTGGCTACACCTTC
TRBV5-1,.,TRBJ1-2,.,CASSHDRNRYGYTF,TGCGCCAGCAGCCATGACAGGAACCGTTATGGCTACACCTTC
TRBV2,.,TRBJ1-2,.,CASSAGPQGVYGYTF,TGTGCCAGCAGTGCAGGCCCACAGGGTGTCTATGGCTACACCTTC
TRBV7-2,.,TRBJ1-1,once,CASSSFLGNTEAFF,TGTGCCAGCAGCTCCTTCCTTGGGAACACTGAAGCTTTCTTT
TRBV28,TRBD2,TRBJ2-7,.,CASSLFSGGLGYEQYF,TGTGCCAGCAGTTTATTTTCGGGAGGCTTAGGGTACGAGCAGTACTTC
TRBV11-2,.,TRBJ2-3,.,CASSLFGGTDTQYF,TGTGCCAGCAGTCTGTTCGGGGGCACAGATACGCAGTATTTT
TRBV2,.,TRBJ1-1,.,CASSSFTEAFF,TGTGCCAGCAGCAGTTTCACTGAAGCTTTCTTT
TRBV5-6,TRBD2,TRBJ2-1,.,CASSPPQREQEQFF,TGTGCCAGCAGCCCTCCCCAGCGGGAGCAGGAGCAGTTCTTC
TRBV6-5,.,TRBJ1-2,.,CASGGNYGYTF,TGTGCCAGTGGCGGTAACTATGGCTACACCTTC
TRBV18,.,TRBJ2-2,.,CASSSGTTNTGELFF,TGTGCCAGCTCGTCCGGGACAACGAACACCGGGGAGCTGTTTTTT
TRBV7-6,.,TRBJ2-7,.,CASSLDTSYEQYF,TGTGCCAGCAGCTTGGACACCTCCTACGAGCAGTACTTC
TRBV25-1,TRBD2,TRBJ2-3,.,CASTLSLSGGTDTQYF,TGTGCCAGCACCCTCTCCCTTAGCGGGGGCACAGATACGCAGTATTTT
TRBV21-1,.,TRBJ2-2,.,CASSTPGPLNTGELFF,TGTGCCAGCAGCACCCCAGGGCCACTGAACACCGGGGAGCTGTTTTTT
TRBV14,TRBD1,TRBJ1-2,.,CASSQGTGVYGYTF,TGTGCCAGCAGCCAAGGCACAGGGGTTTATGGCTACACCTTC
TRBV5-6,.,TRBJ1-5,.,CASSLWGRKDQPQHF,TGTGCCAGCAGCTTGTGGGGTAGGAAAGATCAGCCCCAGCATTTT
TRBV4-1,.,TRBJ2-1,few,CASSQAGRGGYNEQFF,TGCGCCAGCAGCCAAGCGGGGAGAGGGGGTTACAATGAGCAGTTCTTC
TRBV5-4,.,TRBJ2-7,.,CASSLNGGRPYEQYF,TGTGCCAGCAGCTTGAATGGTGGCAGACCCTACGAGCAGTACTTC
TRBV5-8,TRBD1,TRBJ1-1,.,CASSPRQGPQNTEAFF,TGTGCCAGCAGCCCCCGACAGGGTCCCCAAAACACTGAAGCTTTCTTT
TRBV2,.,TRBJ2-3,.,CASRQKWDTQYF,TGTGCCAGCAGACAAAAGTGGGATACGCAGTATTTT
TRBV19,.,TRBJ1-1,.,CASTKGGNTEAFF,TGTGCCAGTACGAAAGGGGGAAACACTGAAGCTTTCTTT
TRBV21-1,.,TRBJ1-1,.,CASSKEAQGGSWTEAFF,TGTGCCAGCAGCAAAGAGGCACAGGGAGGGAGTTGGACTGAAGCTTTCTTT
TRBV5-1,.,TRBJ2-7,.,CASSTAGTESYEQYF,TGCGCCAGCAGCACCGCCGGGACGGAATCCTACGAGCAGTACTTC
TRBV19,TRBD2,TRBJ2-1,.,CASSVASGSYNEQFF,TGTGCCAGTAGTGTCGCTAGCGGATCCTACAATGAGCAGTTCTTC
TRBV30,.,TRBJ1-2,.,CAWSVRTADYGYTF,TGTGCCTGGAGTGTAAGGACAGCAGACTATGGCTACACCTTC
TRBV4-2,TRBD2,TRBJ2-1,.,CASSQDSGRSGNEQFF,TGTGCCAGCAGCCAGGACAGCGGGAGGTCGGGCAATGAGCAGTTCTTC
TRBV30,.,TRBJ2-2,.,CAWSGRGTNTGELFF,TGTGCCTGGAGTGGAAGGGGAACCAACACCGGGGAGCTGTTTTTT
TRBV11-2,TRBD1,TRBJ1-2,.,CASSLVTGVNGYTF,TGTGCCAGCAGCTTAGTGACAGGGGTAAACGGCTACACCTTC
TRBV7-9,TRBD2,TRBJ2-3,.,CASSFIAGAGTDTQYF,TGTGCCAGCAGCTTTATAGCGGGAGCCGGCACAGATACGCAGTATTTT